Detailed here is one T cell receptor (beta chain). Methods used by the authors: For nucleated cells, counts were estimated from reference gene primer amplification. The protocol was immunoSEQ multiplex PCR, while the TCRdb copy is restricted to in-frame clones and leaves out a portion. V, J and clone size are taken as reported in that table, and D and trimming were inferred from the DNA itself. This table has 200,000 to 300,000 clones, around nine tenths appearing once. Seattle cases were enrolled at active infection and followed longitudinally. The CDR3 loop spans 13 amino acids. Trimming took off 2 bases at V and 6 bases at J, with 10 bases between the two ends. The germline CDR1 and CDR2 sequences are ENHRY and SYGVKD. This record comes from a study of blood T cell repertoires in COVID-19. At the level of the study: Sources were T cells, B-cell-depleted T cells, or PBMCs; the material itself was cDNA or gDNA.

This TCR was recovered from a woman aged 55-69 years with COVID-19, enrolled during active disease. The chain joins TRBV10-3 to TRBJ1-1; D remains ambiguous. The sequenced material came from peripheral blood. CDR3 in amino acids: CAISEEVVAEAFF. The CDR3 coding sequence is TGTGCCATCAGTGAGGAGGTGGTGGCTGAAGCTTTCTTT.